The sequence of this T cell receptor beta chain was determined in a study of Graves' ophthalmopathy and Graves' hyperthyroidism. Researchers turned away patients with other autoimmune diseases, uncontrolled infections, pregnancy or lactation. Amplified TCR beta CDR3 regions were obtained using RNA transcripts as template. After a first-round RT-PCR with HTBI primers, a second-round multiplex PCR was run. TCRdb reprocessed the multiplex PCR reads with MiXCR, giving one entry per CDR3 protein. In the table there are around 1,000,000 distinct CDR3 sequences, about two fifths of which are singletons. The CDR3 is 15 amino acids. V was pared by 2 bases and J by 6 bases, with 7 bases of the junction left unmatched. CDR1 and CDR2 (germline): GTSNPN, SVGIG (reference sequence).

The sequencing input was peripheral blood or thyroid tissue (not recorded which). V and J are TRBV30 and TRBJ1-4, with 9 bases lining up with TRBD1. The source of this sequence is an adult man with Graves' hyperthyroidism. CDR3 in amino acids: CAWSHRGLRDEKLFF. CDR3 sequence (DNA): TGTGCCTGGAGTCACAGGGGGCTACGGGATGAAAAACTGTTTTTT. Full variable domain (rest looked up from reference TRBV30 and TRBJ1-4): SQTIHQWPATLVQPVGSPLSLECTVEGTSNPNLYWYRQAAGRGLQLLFYSVGIGQISSEVPQNLSASRPQDRQFILSSKKLLLSDSGFYLCAWSHRGLRDEKLFFGSGTQLSVL.